A selection of T cell receptor beta chains follows, all from one sample in a study of blood T cells in healthy people across ages. TCRdb analysed the 5' RACE reads with MiXCR anew, one entry per CDR3 protein. The sample yields 1.5 million to 1.9 million distinct CDR3 sequences, roughly 43% seen once. The sequenced sample consisted of blood. Receptors were obtained from a woman younger than 35 in good health. Each CDR3 is given without its conserved first and last residue. For some rows the clone size is stated as once, few or many, or as a class when expanded; others skip it.

clone_size v_call cdr3_aa
few TRBV7-2 AGSLDYNEQF
. TRBV6-2/TRBV6-3 ASRDSGTARCGYT
few TRBV7-2 ASSKARSTDTQY
few TRBV6-2/TRBV6-3 ASSHRTRTGGREQY
few TRBV28 ANSPRDEGSDTQY
. TRBV3-1 ASSQQRADRDYEQY
. TRBV7-2 ASSLVPGGVGNTQY
. TRBV19 ASSILGLGINYNEQF
. TRBV3-1 VSSYTGTGDDGYT
. TRBV5-1 ASFPGQGSNNEQF
. TRBV7-2 ASSSTTADTQY
few TRBV6-2/TRBV6-3 ASRHLAGGGNEQF
. TRBV25-1 ASSEPGQVQTQY
. TRBV4-1 ASSPGLAGGYGNEQF
few TRBV2 ASSEATGHQPQH
. TRBV24-1 ATSDSQVGLNQPQH
few TRBV7-9 ASSSFGTGAEQY